Presented here are 20 T cell receptor beta chains from one specimen sequenced in a study of blood T cell repertoires in COVID-19. Using immunoSEQ multiplex PCR, the repertoire was profiled, and TCRdb retains in-frame clones only, with some absent. This table holds 20,000 to 25,000 clones, less than 90% found once. The sequencing sample was made of peripheral blood. The source is a man in his forties with acute or convalescent COVID-19.

V and J are TRBV30 and TRBJ1-6; perhaps TRBD1 as D (6 bases). Trimming removed 0 bases from V and 10 bases from J, with 13 bases in between. CDR1 and CDR2 from the germline V gene are GTSNPN and SVGIG (reference sequence). There are 14 residues in the CDR3. Here the CDR3 DNA reads TGTGCCTGGAGTGTACGGCAGGGGTGGTCACCCCTCCACTTT. Its protein is CAWSVRQGWSPLHF.

The chain is built from TRBV5-5 and TRBJ1-2, with 8 bases aligning to TRBD1. This CDR3 is 15 amino acids long. Germline V gene sequence: CDR1 SGHKS, CDR2 YYEKEE (reference sequence). The ends lost 0 bases at V and 3 bases at J; junction bases unmatched: 4. The CDR3 sequence: CASSLVGTGDYGYTF. The CDR3 bases are TGTGCCAGCAGCTTGGTCGGGACAGGCGACTATGGCTACACCTTC.

This chain links TRBV5-6 with TRBJ2-5; TRBD2 is a possible D gene (5 bases). Germline CDR1 and CDR2: SGHDT and YYEEEE. The CDR3 spans 14 residues. Deletions cut 2 bases from V and 5 bases from J, with 13 bases between. Here the CDR3 DNA reads TGTGCCAGCAGCTTAATATCGGGCGGGGAGACCCAGTACTTC. Protein: CASSLISGGETQYF.

This chain uses TRBV14 with TRBJ1-6; D is possibly TRBD1 (5 bases). The CDR3 is 17 residues long. V was trimmed by 0 bases and J by 4 bases, leaving 13 bases between them. Germline V gene sequence: CDR1 SGHDN, CDR2 FVKESK. CDR3 DNA sequence: TGTGCCAGCAGCCAAGACTGGTGGGGGGGGTATAATTCACCCCTCCACTTT. Translated, it gives CASSQDWWGGYNSPLHF.

This chain joins TRBV30 and TRBJ2-5; tentatively, D is TRBD1 (6 bases). CDR1 is GTSNPN, CDR2 SVGIG, per germline (reference sequence). CDR3 size: 14 residues. Trimming took 1 base from V and 5 from J, leaving 14 bases between them. The CDR3 is CAWSGTAYTETQYF. The CDR3 DNA is TGTGCCTGGAGTGGGACAGCTTACACCGAGACCCAGTACTTC.

CDR3 region: CASSPTGDQSNYGYTF. The CDR3 nucleotides read TGTGCCAGCTCACCGACAGGGGACCAATCCAACTATGGCTACACCTTC. The chain is built from TRBV18 and TRBJ1-2; 8 bases match TRBD1. The length of the CDR3 is 16 residues. CDR1 is KGHSH, CDR2 LQKENI, per germline. The J segment lost 2 bases and the V segment lost 3 bases, leaving 8 bases of the junction unmatched. Based on the CDR3 plus reference TRBV18 and TRBJ1-2, the full variable domain is NAGVMQNPRHLVRRRGQEARLRCSPMKGHSHVYWYRQLPEEGLKFMVYLQKENIIDESGMPKERFSAEFPKEGPSILRIQQVVRGDSAAYFCASSPTGDQSNYGYTFGSGTRLTVV.

The sample holds a few counts of this clone. The rearrangement uses TRBV5-4 and TRBJ1-1, with TRBD1 matching 8 bases. V gave up 3 bases and J gave up 7 bases; unmatched junction bases: 2. The CDR3 covers 12 residues. Germline V gene data show CDR1 as SGHNT and CDR2 as YYREEE (reference sequence). CDR3 nucleotide sequence: TGTGCCAGCAGCTACGACAGGGGTGAAGCTTTCTTT. This encodes CASSYDRGEAFF.

The chain has TRBV19 and TRBJ1-5; 9 nucleotides line up with TRBD1. CDR1 and CDR2 (germline): LNHDA, SQIVND (reference sequence). This CDR3 is built from 16 residues. The V and J ends lost 3 bases and 7 bases, in that order; junction bases with no gene match: 10. CDR3 bases: TGTGCCAGTAGTATGATCGGGACAGGGTTTATGCAGCCCCAGCATTTT. Protein product: CASSMIGTGFMQPQHF.

This clone has only one observation. V gene TRBV14 combines with J gene TRBJ2-6; 8 bases map to TRBD1. The CDR3 is 18 amino acids. Trimming removed 4 bases from V and 1 base from J; junction bases left unmatched: 9. CDR1 and CDR2 (germline): SGHDN, FVKESK. The CDR3 sequence: CASSPRTGSLSGANVLTF. CDR3 nucleotides: TGTGCCAGCAGCCCCAGGACAGGGTCTCTATCTGGGGCCAACGTCCTGACTTTC.

The chain uses TRBV6-5 and TRBJ2-3; D gene unclear. The CDR3 has 13 amino acids. From germline, CDR1 is MNHEY and CDR2 SVGAGI. V dropped 6 bases and J dropped 1 base, with 8 bases sitting between them. This CDR3 is CASRLGGTDTQYF. In nucleotides, the CDR3 is TGTGCCAGCAGGCTAGGAGGCACAGATACGCAGTATTTT.

Written as DNA, the CDR3 is TGTGCCAGCAGTTCGCCCCGACAGGGACTGAACACTGAAGCTTTCTTT. Its protein product is CASSSPRQGLNTEAFF. J is TRBJ1-1 and V is TRBV6-6, with TRBD1 identical over 7 bases. This CDR3 region has 16 residues. Germline V CDR1 and CDR2: MNHNY, SVGAGI (reference sequence). Trimming cost V 4 bases and J 0 bases; bases outside gene matches: 8.

The V gene is TRBV5-5, the J gene TRBJ2-7; TRBD2 agrees at 11 bases. CDR3 length equals 15 residues. V lost 2 bases, J lost 6 bases, and 7 bases stayed unmatched. Germline V gene data show CDR1 as SGHKS and CDR2 as YYEKEE (reference sequence). CDR3 amino acids: CASSFKLAGAAEQYF. CDR3 coding DNA: TGTGCCAGCAGCTTCAAACTAGCGGGAGCAGCCGAGCAGTACTTC.

This clone was detected only a few times. The rearrangement uses TRBV2 and TRBJ2-7; 9 positions agree with TRBD1. The length of the CDR3 is 13 residues. Trimming took 9 bases from V and 4 from J; bases not matched to a gene: 7. Germline CDR1 reads SNHLY; CDR2 reads FYNNEI. The CDR3: CASQGTGTYEQYF. The CDR3 nucleotides read TGTGCCAGTCAGGGGACAGGGACTTACGAGCAGTACTTC.

This sequence joins TRBV6-1 and TRBJ1-4; D unclear. V shed 1 base and J shed 1 base, with 4 bases lying between them. This CDR3 contains 14 residues. Germline V CDR1 and CDR2: MNHNS, SASEGT. The chain's CDR3 is CASSEGRTNEKLFF. CDR3 nucleotides: TGTGCCAGCAGTGAAGGGAGAACTAATGAAAAACTGTTTTTT.

The chain combines TRBV5-6 with TRBJ2-7, with 9 nucleotides matching TRBD1. Germline-derived CDR1 and CDR2 are SGHDT and YYEEEE. The CDR3 spans 14 residues. The V and J ends lost 6 bases and 3 bases, in that order; junction bases with no gene match: 7. This CDR3 reads CASTYGTGFYEQYF. The DNA for the CDR3 is TGTGCCAGCACCTACGGGACAGGGTTCTACGAGCAGTACTTC.

The chain has TRBV19 and TRBJ2-2; D possibly corresponds to TRBD2 (5 bases). V lost 8 bases, J lost 3 bases, and 13 bases lay in between. CDR1 and CDR2 from the germline V gene are LNHDA and SQIVND (reference sequence). There are 14 residues in the CDR3. This chain's CDR3 is CASARVRDTGELFF. CDR3 coding DNA: TGTGCCAGTGCCCGCGTGCGGGACACCGGGGAGCTGTTTTTT. The entire variable domain, with the rest obtained from reference TRBV19 and TRBJ2-2, is as follows: DGGITQSPKYLFRKEGQNVTLSCEQNLNHDAMYWYRQDPGQGLRLIYYSQIVNDFQKGDIAEGYSVSREKKESFPLTVTSAQKNPTAFYLCASARVRDTGELFFGEGSRLTVL.

The V call is TRBV18, the J call TRBJ2-7; D perhaps matches TRBD2 (5 bases). This CDR3 contains 14 residues. CDR1 KGHSH and CDR2 LQKENI come from the germline V gene. V lost 0 bases and J lost 3, with 9 bases in between. The CDR3: CASSPPNGDYEQYF. The CDR3 DNA follows: TGTGCCAGCTCACCACCGAACGGGGACTACGAGCAGTACTTC.

The chain has TRBV3-1 (or the pseudogene TRBV3-2) and TRBJ1-2, with D tentatively TRBD1 (6 bases). CDR1 is LGHDT and CDR2 is YNNKEL in the germline V gene (reference sequence). The CDR3 loop spans 16 amino acids. The ends were cut back, 2 bases at V and 4 bases at J, with 17 bases in the middle. CDR3 loop: CASSQKTGLRFYGYTF. In DNA form, the CDR3 reads TGTGCCAGCAGCCAAAAAACAGGGCTGAGATTCTATGGCTACACCTTC.

V and J are TRBV5-1 and TRBJ1-1; D is unclear. Germline V gene sequence: CDR1 SGHRS, CDR2 YFSETQ. CDR3 length: 15 residues. V lost 2 bases, J lost 0 bases, and 11 bases lay in between. The CDR3 region is CASSLSSDLNTEAFF. CDR3 bases: TGCGCCAGCAGCTTATCTTCCGACTTGAACACTGAAGCTTTCTTT.

The chain has TRBV6-5 and TRBJ2-1; TRBD2 aligns across 8 bases. The CDR3 is 14 residues long. Germline V gene lookup returns CDR1 MNHEY and CDR2 SVGAGI. Losses at the gene ends were 4 bases for V and 7 bases for J; bases not matched to a gene: 6. The CDR3 region has the DNA TGTGCCAGCAGTTTACAGCGGGAGAGAAATGAGCAGTTCTTC. It yields the protein CASSLQRERNEQFF.